This TCR beta chain was profiled in a study of cytomegalovirus exposure and HLA in healthy donors. Study in general: Across 300 to 400 genotyped donors, approximately 81% landed in the Caucasian-associated ancestry cluster.

PCR amplification relied on 60 Vbeta primers (plus 13 Jbeta primers). TCRdb keeps only in-frame clones here, not all; method: immunoSEQ multiplex PCR. The sample has roughly 70,000 clones; roughly 79% are singletons. About this clone itself: What it recognizes is unknown.

Overall study results and limits: Cytomegalovirus association was assigned to 150 to 200 TCR beta chains.

The sequencing sample was made of PBMCs. The receptor comes from a middle-aged man in good health and CMV-seronegative.

The CDR3 sequence is CASSGQGAAVNTEAFF. The CDR3, as DNA: TGTGCCAGCAGCGGACAGGGGGCGGCCGTGAACACTGAAGCTTTCTTT. The chain couples TRBV7-9 to TRBJ1-1; 11 bases are a match to TRBD1. CDR1 is SEHNR, CDR2 FQNEAQ, per germline (reference sequence). J gave up 0 bases and V 5 bases, and 5 bases lay outside the gene matches. The CDR3 is 16 residues long.